Shown below are 30 T cell receptor beta chains from a single sample sequenced in a study of shared clonotypes between healthy human individuals. Assay: immunoSEQ multiplex PCR; the TCRdb copy retains only in-frame clones and omits some. The sample contains more than 850,000 clones, roughly 74% of which appear only once. The sample was memory CD4+ T cells from PBMCs. As to subset: CD45RA-negative fraction. Source of these receptors: a man younger than 35 in good health. Some clones in this sample may be carry-over from other donors' samples.

This sequence joins TRBV5-6 and TRBJ2-1; 13 bases are a match to TRBD2. This CDR3 has 14 amino acids. V dropped 4 bases and J dropped 8; count of bases not matched to a gene: 3. Per the germline V gene, CDR1 is SGHDT and CDR2 is YYEEEE. The CDR3 sequence is CASSQGLAGDEQFF. The CDR3 DNA is TGTGCCAGCAGCCAAGGACTAGCGGGAGATGAGCAGTTCTTC.

J is TRBJ1-2 and V is TRBV30; 8 nucleotides match TRBD1. Unmatched junction bases numbered 19, after V lost 2 bases and J lost 8 bases. Germline CDR1 reads GTSNPN; CDR2 reads SVGIG (reference sequence). The CDR3 spans 17 residues. The CDR3 reads CAWSPFRSSTPGGGYTF. In DNA, the CDR3 is TGTGCCTGGAGTCCTTTTCGTAGTTCGACCCCAGGGGGCGGCTACACCTTC.

This clone was detected only a few times. This sequence joins TRBV5-5 and TRBJ2-7, with TRBD2 matching 8 bases. This CDR3 comprises 16 residues. CDR1 and CDR2 from the germline V gene are SGHKS and YYEKEE (reference sequence). V shed 4 bases, J shed 0 bases, and the junction held 9 bases outside the gene matches. The CDR3 reads CASSKAPSGSSYEQYF. CDR3 nucleotides: TGTGCCAGCAGCAAGGCCCCCAGCGGGAGCTCCTACGAGCAGTACTTC. Complete variable domain (other parts from reference TRBV5-5 and TRBJ2-7): DAGVTQSPTHLIKTRGQQVTLRCSPISGHKSVSWYQQVLGQGPQFIFQYYEKEERGRGNFPDRFSARQFPNYSSELNVNALLLGDSALYLCASSKAPSGSSYEQYFGPGTRLTVT.

This clone occurred a few times. The chain is built from TRBV5-4 and TRBJ2-1; D possibly corresponds to TRBD2 (5 bases). Trimming shortened V by 4 bases and J by 0 bases, and 14 bases separated the two germline ends. This CDR3 has 16 amino acids. Germline CDR1 is SGHNT and CDR2 is YYREEE (reference sequence). This CDR3 reads CASSPKRKSSYNEQFF. The DNA of the CDR3 is TGTGCCAGCAGCCCGAAGCGGAAGAGCTCCTACAATGAGCAGTTCTTC.

The chain couples TRBV28 to TRBJ2-1, with a weak D call TRBD1 (6 bases). The V end was cut by 4 bases, the J end by 8 bases, with 15 bases between. The CDR3 has 14 residues. Germline CDR1 reads MDHEN; CDR2 reads SYDVKM. The CDR3 DNA is TGTGCCAGCAGTTCTAACAGGGTTACAGATGAGCAGTTCTTC. Protein product: CASSSNRVTDEQFF.

The CDR3 region has the DNA TGTGCCAGCAGCGTAGAAGGGGGTCAGGGCTACACCTTC. This codes for CASSVEGGQGYTF. The chain couples TRBV9 to TRBJ1-2; D may be TRBD1 (6 bases). Germline CDR1 is SGDLS and CDR2 is YYNGEE. This CDR3 is built from 13 residues. V gave up 0 bases and J gave up 8 bases, with 11 bases separating them.

The chain links TRBV28 to TRBJ2-7, with 9 bases that match TRBD2. This CDR3 contains 13 residues. Germline values: CDR1 MDHEN, CDR2 SYDVKM. Trimming removed 6 bases from V and 7 bases from J; junction bases left unmatched: 7. CDR3 residues: CASSPGLAREQYF. Written as DNA, the CDR3 is TGTGCCAGCAGCCCCGGACTAGCGCGGGAGCAGTACTTC.

This clone was seen only once. The V and J genes are TRBV6-5 and TRBJ2-1, with no clear D. CDR1 is MNHEY, CDR2 SVGAGI, per germline. The CDR3 totals 15 residues. V lost 6 bases and J 7 bases, leaving 19 bases between the germline ends. CDR3 amino acids: CASSYRRGTRNEQFF. The CDR3, as DNA: TGTGCCAGCAGCTACCGAAGAGGCACACGAAATGAGCAGTTCTTC.

Notes on this clone: Its ends do not fully match the called genes, so a read error is possible. This CDR3 is CAITAGTRPLLSDF. DNA of the CDR3: TGTGCCATCACCGCCGGGACTCGACCTCTGCTCTCAGACTTC. V is TRBV28 and J is TRBJ2-7; TRBD2 is a possible D gene (6 bases). Germline V gene data show CDR1 as MDHEN and CDR2 as SYDVKM. CDR3 size: 14 residues.

About this clone: Within the sample, other DNA sequences also encode this same CDR3. The chain uses TRBV9 and TRBJ2-7; 10 bases line up with TRBD2. The CDR3 sequence is 16 residues long. J was trimmed by 0 bases and V by 0 bases; bases with no gene match: 3. CDR1 SGDLS and CDR2 YYNGEE come from the germline V gene. The CDR3 sequence: CASSVGLAGDSYEQYF. CDR3 coding DNA: TGTGCCAGCAGCGTAGGGCTAGCGGGAGACTCCTACGAGCAGTACTTC.

This clone was detected a few times. Here the CDR3 reads CSAEGNHWGGSYEQYF. CDR3 in DNA: TGCAGCGCCGAGGGGAATCACTGGGGAGGCTCCTACGAGCAGTACTTC. The gene calls are TRBV29-1 and TRBJ2-7; D possibly corresponds to TRBD2 (6 bases). Trimming pared 7 bases from V and 0 bases from J, leaving 22 bases between. Germline CDR1 and CDR2: SQVTM and ANQGSEA. The CDR3 spans 16 residues.

The chain carries TRBV6-6 and TRBJ2-1; D unresolved. The length of the CDR3 is 11 residues. Germline CDR1 reads MNHNY; CDR2 reads SVGAGI (reference sequence). V was shortened by 9 bases and J by 5 bases, with 8 bases between the two germline ends. Written as DNA, the CDR3 is TGTGCCAGTTCAGGTAACAATGAGCAGTTCTTC. This translates into CASSGNNEQFF.

A few counts support this clone. The J gene is TRBJ1-2, the V gene TRBV20-1; D uncertain. Germline CDR1 reads DFQATT; CDR2 reads SNEGSKA (reference sequence). The CDR3 length is 10 residues. Trimming removed 4 bases from V and 6 bases from J, with 6 bases in between. Here the CDR3 reads CSANEDGYTF. The CDR3 DNA sequence: TGCAGTGCTAATGAGGATGGCTACACCTTC.

The chain joins TRBV2 to TRBJ2-1; 13 nucleotides match TRBD2. CDR1 and CDR2 (germline): SNHLY, FYNNEI. The CDR3 contains 14 residues. J lost 8 bases, V lost 2 bases, and 0 bases had no gene match. The CDR3 region is CASSETSGRDEQFF. The CDR3 DNA follows: TGTGCCAGCAGTGAAACTAGCGGGAGGGATGAGCAGTTCTTC.

This clone has at least ten counts. This chain uses TRBV6-1 with TRBJ1-4; D not certain. Trimming removed 2 bases at V and 0 bases at J, with 13 bases between. The CDR3 sequence is 17 residues long. Germline values: CDR1 MNHNS, CDR2 SASEGT. The CDR3: CASSEPTVPATNEKLFF. CDR3 DNA sequence: TGTGCCAGCAGTGAACCTACCGTGCCTGCAACTAATGAAAAACTGTTTTTT.

The chain uses TRBV7-2 and TRBJ1-1; 7 bases map to TRBD1. This CDR3 region has 13 residues. J gave up 4 bases and V 4 bases, and 3 bases lay outside the gene matches. In germline, CDR1 is SGHTA, CDR2 FQGNSA. Written as DNA, the CDR3 is TGTGCCAGCAGCTCAACAGGGGTCACTGAAGCTTTCTTT. It codes for CASSSTGVTEAFF. Based on the CDR3 plus reference TRBV7-2 and TRBJ1-1, the full variable domain is GAGVSQSPSNKVTEKGKDVELRCDPISGHTALYWYRQSLGQGLEFLIYFQGNSAPDKSGLPSDRFSAERTGGSVSTLTIQRTQQEDSAVYLCASSSTGVTEAFFGQGTRLTVV.

CDR3 loop: CAWTRSVVTDTQYF. The CDR3 DNA follows: TGTGCCTGGACCCGGTCGGTGGTGACAGATACGCAGTATTTT. The J gene is TRBJ2-3, the V gene TRBV30; no reliable D call. From germline, CDR1 is GTSNPN and CDR2 SVGIG (reference sequence). The CDR3 is 14 residues long. The germline V and J ends were trimmed by 4 bases and 3 bases, with 14 bases remaining between them.

This sequence joins TRBV19 and TRBJ1-2; D might be TRBD1 (6 bases). Germline CDR1 reads LNHDA; CDR2 reads SQIVND (reference sequence). Trimming cost V 6 bases and J 8 bases, with 13 bases left between them. The length of the CDR3 is 12 residues. DNA for the CDR3: TGTGCCAGTAGCGCACAGGGATCCGGCTACACCTTC. Its translation is CASSAQGSGYTF.

The chain recombines TRBV7-2 with TRBJ2-3; D not resolved. Trimming shortened V by 4 bases and J by 5 bases, and 13 bases separated the two germline ends. Germline CDR1 reads SGHTA; CDR2 reads FQGNSA. The CDR3 length is 14 residues. In DNA form, the CDR3 reads TGTGCCAGCAGCTCAAACTCTAGGGTAGATACGCAGTATTTT. As protein: CASSSNSRVDTQYF.

Comments on this clone: This sample includes further DNA sequences coding for the same CDR3. This rearrangement joins TRBV7-6 to TRBJ1-5, with 9 positions matching TRBD1. This CDR3 is 16 amino acids long. Per germline, CDR1 SGHVS and CDR2 FNYEAQ. V gave up 6 bases and J gave up 1 base; unmatched junction bases: 7. In nucleotides, the CDR3 is TGTGCCAGCAGTCCTGGACAGGGGATCAGCAATCAGCCCCAGCATTTT. Protein product: CASSPGQGISNQPQHF.

The J gene is TRBJ2-1, the V gene TRBV11-2, with 8 bases identical to TRBD2. The germline gives CDR1 SGHAT, CDR2 FQNNGV. CDR3 size: 17 residues. J gave up 9 bases and V 0 bases, and 13 bases lay outside the gene matches. Here the CDR3 reads CASSLDLTSGGGGEQFF. In DNA, the CDR3 is TGTGCCAGCAGCTTAGATCTAACAAGCGGGGGAGGCGGTGAGCAGTTCTTC.

The chain has TRBV11-2 and TRBJ2-3; a weak D match, TRBD1 (5 bases). CDR1 and CDR2 (germline): SGHAT, FQNNGV. The CDR3 spans 14 residues. Trimming left V 1 base short and J 3 bases short, with 8 bases between. CDR3: CASSLVTVTDTQYF. The CDR3 bases are TGTGCCAGCAGCTTAGTGACAGTTACAGATACGCAGTATTTT.

The chain uses TRBV21-1 and TRBJ1-3. TRBV21-1 is a pseudogene. The CDR3 runs 19 residues. CDR3 in DNA: TGTGCCAGCAGCAAAAACTACGCTCTCCCAGAGGGGTCTGGAAACACCATATATTTT. Translated: CASSKNYALPEGSGNTIYF.

This clone was seen only once. The genes are TRBV28 and TRBJ2-1; D is tentatively TRBD1 or TRBD2 (5 bases each). The length of the CDR3 is 15 residues. From germline, CDR1 is MDHEN and CDR2 SYDVKM. Trimming stripped 4 bases from V and 8 bases from J, with 18 bases between. The CDR3 here is CASSSPRGEGDEQFF. DNA of the CDR3: TGTGCCAGCAGTTCACCTCGAGGGGAAGGCGATGAGCAGTTCTTC.

J is TRBJ2-3 and V is TRBV28, with 10 positions matching TRBD2. Germline loops: CDR1 MDHEN, CDR2 SYDVKM. CDR3 size: 19 residues. V shed 7 bases, J shed 0 bases, and the junction held 16 bases outside the gene matches. The CDR3 reads CASIPPGLAAPDSTDTQYF. The CDR3 DNA reads as TGTGCCAGCATCCCTCCCGGACTAGCGGCTCCCGACAGCACAGATACGCAGTATTTT. Looking up the rest from reference TRBV28 and TRBJ2-3 gives the full variable domain: DVKVTQSSRYLVKRTGEKVFLECVQDMDHENMFWYRQDPGLGLRLIYFSYDVKMKEKGDIPEGYSVSREKKERFSLILESASTNQTSMYLCASIPPGLAAPDSTDTQYFGPGTRLTVL.

The rearrangement uses TRBV7-2 and TRBJ2-3; the D gene is possibly TRBD1 (6 bases). Germline V gives CDR1 SGHTA, CDR2 FQGNSA. The CDR3 is 16 residues long. The V and J ends lost 5 bases and 0 bases respectively, with 15 bases between them. The CDR3 coding sequence is TGTGCCAGCAGCCCAGGGGCGGGTATGAGCACAGATACGCAGTATTTT. It specifies CASSPGAGMSTDTQYF.

The V call is TRBV9, the J call TRBJ1-4; D gene unclear. Germline V gene lookup returns CDR1 SGDLS and CDR2 YYNGEE. This CDR3 is built from 16 residues. V was cut by 3 bases and J by 5 bases, with 17 bases left in between. The chain's CDR3 is CASSDASTLRNEKLFF. The CDR3 nucleotides read TGTGCCAGCAGCGATGCCTCGACATTAAGGAATGAAAAACTGTTTTTT.

The V call is TRBV28, the J call TRBJ2-4; perhaps TRBD1 as D (7 bases). The V and J ends lost 8 bases and 6 bases respectively, with 17 bases between them. The germline gives CDR1 MDHEN, CDR2 SYDVKM. The CDR3 has 14 residues. CDR3 bases: TGTGCCAGCGGTCCTCAGGGGGGTGGAAACATTCAGTACTTC. Its protein product is CASGPQGGGNIQYF.

This clone has a single count. This chain uses TRBV4-1 with TRBJ2-7, with unresolved D. The germline V and J ends were trimmed by 0 bases and 3 bases, with 12 bases remaining between them. The germline V gene has CDR1 MGHRA and CDR2 YSYEKL. The CDR3 sequence is 15 residues long. The CDR3 DNA follows: TGCGCCAGCAGCCAAGATCTGACACAGCGCTACGAGCAGTACTTC. It specifies CASSQDLTQRYEQYF.

This clone was found once. This chain connects TRBV6-1 to TRBJ2-7, with a tentative D call TRBD1 (5 bases). The germline V gene encodes CDR1 MNHNS and CDR2 SASEGT. The CDR3 length is 15 residues. The V end was cut by 0 bases, the J end by 2 bases, with 11 bases between. CDR3 coding DNA: TGTGCCAGCAGTGAAGCCCCCGACAGTCCCTACGAGCAGTACTTC. It translates to CASSEAPDSPYEQYF.